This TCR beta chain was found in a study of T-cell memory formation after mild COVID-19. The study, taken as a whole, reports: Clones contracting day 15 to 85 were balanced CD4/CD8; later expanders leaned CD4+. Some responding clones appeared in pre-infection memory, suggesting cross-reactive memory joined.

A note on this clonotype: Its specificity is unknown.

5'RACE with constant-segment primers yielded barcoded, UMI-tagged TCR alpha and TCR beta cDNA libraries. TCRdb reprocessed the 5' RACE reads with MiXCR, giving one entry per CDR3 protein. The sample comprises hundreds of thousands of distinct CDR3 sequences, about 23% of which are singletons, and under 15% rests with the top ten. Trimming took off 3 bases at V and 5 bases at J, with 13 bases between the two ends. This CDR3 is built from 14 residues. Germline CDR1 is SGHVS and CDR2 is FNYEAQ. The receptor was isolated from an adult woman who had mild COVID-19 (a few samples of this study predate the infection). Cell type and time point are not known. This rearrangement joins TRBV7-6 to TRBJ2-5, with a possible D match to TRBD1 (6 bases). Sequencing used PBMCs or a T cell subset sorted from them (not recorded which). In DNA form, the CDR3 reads TGTGCCAGCAGCTTCGCGGGCCAGGGGGAGACCCAGTACTTC. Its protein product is CASSFAGQGETQYF.